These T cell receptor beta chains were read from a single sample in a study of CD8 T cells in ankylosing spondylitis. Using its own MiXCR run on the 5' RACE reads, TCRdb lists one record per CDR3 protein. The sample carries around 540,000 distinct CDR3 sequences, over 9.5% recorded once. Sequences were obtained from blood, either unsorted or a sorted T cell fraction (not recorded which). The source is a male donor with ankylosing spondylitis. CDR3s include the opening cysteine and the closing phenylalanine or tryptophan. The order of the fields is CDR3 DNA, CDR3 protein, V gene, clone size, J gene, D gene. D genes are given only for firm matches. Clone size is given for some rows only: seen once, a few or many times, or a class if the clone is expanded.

CDR3nt: TGTGCCAGCAGTGCGGGGACAGGTCTATTTGATACGCAGTATTTT
CDR3aa: CASSAGTGLFDTQYF
v_gene: TRBV2
abundance: -
j_gene: TRBJ2-3
d_gene: TRBD1

CDR3nt: TGTGCCAGCAGCTTGCGGGGGACTAGTTTCTCCCATGAGCAGTTCTTC
CDR3aa: CASSLRGTSFSHEQFF
v_gene: TRBV5-5
abundance: -
j_gene: TRBJ2-1
d_gene: TRBD2

CDR3nt: TGCGCCAGCAGCCTGGAGGGACTAGCGGGACCCTCAGATACGCAGTATTTT
CDR3aa: CASSLEGLAGPSDTQYF
v_gene: TRBV5-1
abundance: -
j_gene: TRBJ2-3
d_gene: TRBD2

CDR3nt: TGCGCCAGCAGCGGACCAGCGGGAAAGTACGAGCAGTACTTC
CDR3aa: CASSGPAGKYEQYF
v_gene: TRBV5-1
abundance: -
j_gene: TRBJ2-7
d_gene: TRBD2

CDR3nt: TGCAGTGCTAGTCACATGAATGGGTTTAAAAACATTCAGTACTTC
CDR3aa: CSASHMNGFKNIQYF
v_gene: TRBV20-1
abundance: few
j_gene: TRBJ2-4
d_gene: -

CDR3nt: TGTGCCAGCAGCTTAGGCCCCCTGACAGATCCTTATGAAAAACTGTTTTTT
CDR3aa: CASSLGPLTDPYEKLFF
v_gene: TRBV13
abundance: -
j_gene: TRBJ1-4
d_gene: -

CDR3nt: TGTGCCAGCAGCCAAGGCCCAAGCGGGGGCTACGAGCAGTACTTC
CDR3aa: CASSQGPSGGYEQYF
v_gene: TRBV3-1
abundance: many
j_gene: TRBJ2-7
d_gene: TRBD2

CDR3nt: TGTGCTTCCCATGCCCCTAGTGGCTATGGCTACACCTTC
CDR3aa: CASHAPSGYGYTF
v_gene: TRBV10-3
abundance: many
j_gene: TRBJ1-2
d_gene: -

CDR3nt: TGTGCCAGCACCCCGATGACCATACATGGCGGGAGTTGGGGAAAAGAGACCCAGTACTTC
CDR3aa: CASTPMTIHGGSWGKETQYF
v_gene: TRBV6-2/TRBV6-3
abundance: few
j_gene: TRBJ2-5
d_gene: TRBD2

CDR3nt: TGTGCCAGTCAAGTAGCGATGAGCTCCTACAATGAGCAGTTCTTC
CDR3aa: CASQVAMSSYNEQFF
v_gene: TRBV6-1
abundance: few
j_gene: TRBJ2-1
d_gene: -